Shown below are 27 T cell receptor beta chains from a single sample sequenced in a study of radiation and T cells in renal cell carcinoma. Specified time point: blood 4 weeks post-SBRT, at nephrectomy. The treatment was: 15 Gy SBRT to primary tumor, nephrectomy 4 weeks later. Produced via immunoSEQ multiplex PCR; TCRdb's table is partial and in-frame only. The repertoire holds 130,000 to 150,000 clones, with around nine tenths as singletons. The source material was blood, sampled from a patient whose treatment included radiotherapy and nephrectomy. The origin of the receptors is a woman between 45 and 60 years old with renal cell carcinoma.

V is TRBV19 and J is TRBJ2-1; D is undetermined. Germline V gene sequence: CDR1 LNHDA, CDR2 SQIVND (reference sequence). CDR3 length: 14 amino acids. Trimming took off 2 bases at V and 10 bases at J, with 15 bases between the two ends. CDR3: CASSIKSSKGEQFF. CDR3 nucleotides: TGTGCCAGTAGTATAAAGTCCTCTAAAGGGGAGCAGTTCTTC.

This clone showed up just once. The chain employs TRBV28 and TRBJ2-7; 9 bases fit TRBD1. V gave up 5 bases and J gave up 5 bases; unmatched junction bases: 10. Germline assignment: CDR1 MDHEN and CDR2 SYDVKM. The CDR3 contains 15 residues. The CDR3 protein is CASSLAGQGKDEQYF. The CDR3 nucleotides read TGTGCCAGCAGTCTCGCCGGACAGGGGAAAGACGAGCAGTACTTC.

The rearrangement uses TRBV19 and TRBJ1-2; D gene ambiguous. CDR1 and CDR2 from the germline V gene are LNHDA and SQIVND (reference sequence). Trimming took off 5 bases at V and 7 bases at J, with 17 bases between the two ends. The CDR3 runs 14 residues. CDR3 coding DNA: TGTGCCAGTAGTCTAGCCACGGCGCAACGTGGCTACACCTTC. It translates to CASSLATAQRGYTF.

This clone showed up just once. The chain uses TRBV5-1 and TRBJ2-1; D is uncertain. CDR1 SGHRS and CDR2 YFSETQ come from the germline V gene. Trimming removed 0 bases from V and 2 bases from J, with 6 bases in between. The CDR3 has 14 amino acids. CDR3 residues: CASSLAPPYNEQFF. As DNA, the CDR3 is TGCGCCAGCAGCTTGGCTCCTCCCTACAATGAGCAGTTCTTC.

This chain joins TRBV28 and TRBJ1-5; D is unresolved. V was pared by 6 bases and J by 0 bases, with 9 bases between. Germline CDR1 and CDR2: MDHEN and SYDVKM. The CDR3 has 14 amino acids. The CDR3 reads CASRETNSNQPQHF. DNA for the CDR3: TGTGCCAGCAGGGAGACTAATAGCAATCAGCCCCAGCATTTT.

The chain combines TRBV5-1 with TRBJ2-1; TRBD1 might be the D (5 bases). CDR1 is SGHRS and CDR2 is YFSETQ in the germline V gene. This CDR3 region has 14 residues. Trimming removed 4 bases at V and 4 bases at J, with 12 bases between. CDR3 in amino acids: CASSLRQTYNEQFF. DNA of the CDR3: TGCGCCAGCAGCCTCCGACAGACATACAATGAGCAGTTCTTC.

The gene calls are TRBV4-1 and TRBJ2-5; 9 bases agree with TRBD2. Germline CDR1 and CDR2: MGHRA and YSYEKL. V was pared by 0 bases and J by 2 bases, with 7 bases of the junction left unmatched. This CDR3 spans 17 amino acids. The CDR3 sequence: CASSQEGSGGEQETQYF. The CDR3, as DNA: TGCGCCAGCAGCCAAGAAGGTAGCGGGGGTGAACAAGAGACCCAGTACTTC.

The V and J genes are TRBV27 and TRBJ1-4; 12 bases are a match to TRBD1. V was clipped by 1 base and J by 3 bases; unmatched bases: 3. This CDR3 has 17 residues. Germline assignment: CDR1 MNHEY and CDR2 SMNVEV (reference sequence). The CDR3 protein is CASSLWGQGASNEKLFF. The CDR3, as DNA: TGTGCCAGCAGTTTATGGGGACAGGGGGCCTCTAATGAAAAACTGTTTTTT.

This sequence joins TRBV7-1 and TRBJ2-5; D uncertain. TRBV7-1 is assigned to the ORF class and has an uncertain function. The V end lost 5 bases, the J end lost 1 base, and 11 bases lay between the germline ends. This CDR3 is 14 amino acids long. DNA of the CDR3: TGTGCCAGCAGCCGGGCCTCGGGCCAAGAGACCCAGTACTTC. This sequence encodes CASSRASGQETQYF.

This chain connects TRBV29-1 to TRBJ2-5; no clear D. Germline CDR1 SQVTM, CDR2 ANQGSEA. The CDR3 is 14 residues long. The V gene lost 7 bases and the J gene lost 2 bases, with 17 bases spanning the gap. In DNA, the CDR3 is TGCAGCGCCTTGGTGCGCCCCCTGCAAGAGACCCAGTACTTC. Amino acids: CSALVRPLQETQYF.

CDR3 in DNA: TGCAGCGCCGGACAGGGGGTTCGCGAGCAGTACTTC. Residues: CSAGQGVREQYF. V usage is TRBV29-1 and J usage is TRBJ2-7, with 10 nucleotides matching TRBD1. Losses at the gene ends were 7 bases for V and 6 bases for J; bases not matched to a gene: 6. The CDR3 totals 12 residues. CDR1 is SQVTM and CDR2 is ANQGSEA in the germline V gene.

This clone was seen a few times. This chain links TRBV6-1 with TRBJ1-1, with a weak D call TRBD1 (5 bases). The germline CDR1 and CDR2 sequences are MNHNS and SASEGT. V lost 10 bases, J lost 0 bases, and 12 bases lay in between. The CDR3 extends over 13 amino acids. In nucleotides, the CDR3 is TGTGCCACCCTATTGGGGCTGAACACTGAAGCTTTCTTT. Translated: CATLLGLNTEAFF.

The chain uses TRBV6-5 and TRBJ2-1; 8 bases agree with TRBD2. This CDR3 has 15 residues. The V gene end was trimmed by 5 bases and the J gene end by 6 bases; junction bases not matched to a gene: 9. CDR1 and CDR2 from the germline V gene are MNHEY and SVGAGI. CDR3 amino acids: CASSPERELFNEQFF. The CDR3 DNA reads TGTGCCAGCAGTCCCGAGCGGGAGCTCTTCAATGAGCAGTTCTTC.

This chain joins TRBV7-9 and TRBJ2-1; 10 bases line up with TRBD2. Losses at the gene ends were 8 bases for V and 6 bases for J; bases not matched to a gene: 10. This CDR3 contains 15 residues. The germline gives CDR1 SEHNR, CDR2 FQNEAQ (reference sequence). This CDR3 is CASFRRVAGGNEQFF. For the CDR3, the DNA is TGTGCCAGCTTCCGCCGTGTAGCGGGGGGCAATGAGCAGTTCTTC.

V is TRBV5-6 and J is TRBJ2-1; 8 nucleotides match TRBD2. Germline loops: CDR1 SGHDT, CDR2 YYEEEE. V shed 4 bases and J 9 bases; nucleotides not matched to a gene: 3. The CDR3 is 12 residues long. Written as DNA, the CDR3 is TGTGCCAGCAGCATTACTAGCGGTGAGCAGTTCTTC. It is translated as CASSITSGEQFF.

The CDR3 loop is CASSFGEGETQYF. The CDR3 DNA follows: TGTGCCAGCAGCTTTGGGGAGGGGGAGACCCAGTACTTC. The chain couples TRBV7-6 to TRBJ2-5; 7 positions agree with TRBD2. CDR3 length: 13 amino acids. V lost 3 bases, J lost 5 bases, and 3 bases stayed unmatched. The germline V gene has CDR1 SGHVS and CDR2 FNYEAQ.

The chain carries TRBV15 and TRBJ1-2, with TRBD1 matching over 7 bases. Per germline, CDR1 LNHNV and CDR2 YYDKDF (reference sequence). The trim removed 3 bases at V and 4 bases at J, leaving 8 bases unmatched. The CDR3 is 15 amino acids. The CDR3 spells CATSSSPQGSYGYTF. CDR3 bases: TGTGCCACCAGCAGTTCCCCACAGGGGTCCTATGGCTACACCTTC.

This clone appeared once. V usage is TRBV7-9 and J usage is TRBJ2-7; D may be TRBD2 (6 bases). This CDR3 contains 13 residues. Germline V gene sequence: CDR1 SEHNR, CDR2 FQNEAQ (reference sequence). V lost 5 bases and J lost 2, with 10 bases in between. CDR3 in DNA: TGTGCCAGCAGCAGGGGACTCGCCTACGAGCAGTACTTC. Amino acids: CASSRGLAYEQYF.

The chain is built from TRBV28 and TRBJ2-4; D is perhaps TRBD1 (6 bases). Germline V gives CDR1 MDHEN, CDR2 SYDVKM. CDR3 length: 16 amino acids. Trimming removed 4 bases at V and 0 bases at J, with 13 bases between. The CDR3 DNA reads as TGTGCCAGCAGTTCCCCAACAGGGTCAGCCAAAAACATTCAGTACTTC. This translates into CASSSPTGSAKNIQYF.

The chain joins TRBV28 to TRBJ2-3; D ambiguous. Germline assignment: CDR1 MDHEN and CDR2 SYDVKM. V was shortened by 3 bases and J by 6 bases, with 10 bases between the two germline ends. This CDR3 has 13 amino acids. CDR3 nucleotide sequence: TGTGCCAGCAGTTTGAACTCAAGGGATACGCAGTATTTT. This codes for CASSLNSRDTQYF. Combining the CDR3 with reference TRBV28 and TRBJ2-3 gives the whole variable domain DVKVTQSSRYLVKRTGEKVFLECVQDMDHENMFWYRQDPGLGLRLIYFSYDVKMKEKGDIPEGYSVSREKKERFSLILESASTNQTSMYLCASSLNSRDTQYFGPGTRLTVL.

In its sample, this clone was seen a few times. The chain employs TRBV7-2 and TRBJ2-7; D gene uncertain. V lost 5 bases and J 5 bases, leaving 7 bases between the germline ends. Germline CDR1 and CDR2: SGHTA and FQGNSA. The CDR3 is 11 amino acids. CDR3 amino acids: CASSPQHEQYF. In DNA, the CDR3 is TGTGCCAGCAGCCCTCAACACGAGCAGTACTTC.

The V call is TRBV10-3, the J call TRBJ2-5, with D perhaps TRBD1 (5 bases). The germline gives CDR1 ENHRY, CDR2 SYGVKD. V was trimmed by 0 bases and J by 1 base, leaving 9 bases between them. The CDR3 has 15 amino acids. The DNA for the CDR3 is TGTGCCATCAGTGAGTCTCGACAGTCCCAAGAGACCCAGTACTTC. This gives the protein CAISESRQSQETQYF.

The DNA of the CDR3 is TGTGCCAGCAGCTTGGGCACTAGCGCCACCTACGAGCAGTACTTC. The encoded protein is CASSLGTSATYEQYF. The chain has TRBV5-4 and TRBJ2-7; 7 positions match TRBD2. Germline CDR1 and CDR2: SGHNT and YYREEE (reference sequence). Trimming removed 0 bases from V and 2 bases from J; junction bases left unmatched: 5. There are 15 residues in the CDR3.

The V call is TRBV11-1, the J call TRBJ2-3, with D possibly being TRBD1 (5 bases). The V gene lost 2 bases and the J gene lost 2 bases, with 14 bases spanning the gap. Germline V gene lookup returns CDR1 SGHAT and CDR2 FQDESV (reference sequence). The CDR3 sequence is 16 residues long. CDR3 protein: CASSLLGQTITDTQYF. The CDR3, as DNA: TGTGCCAGCAGCTTATTGGGGCAAACGATCACAGATACGCAGTATTTT.

The chain is built from TRBV6-6 and TRBJ1-5; 7 bases line up with TRBD1. V dropped 3 bases and J dropped 7; count of bases not matched to a gene: 6. Germline V lookup: CDR1 MNHNY, CDR2 SVGAGI (reference sequence). This CDR3 contains 14 residues. The DNA for the CDR3 is TGTGCCAGCAGTTATCGGACAGGATTACAGCCCCAGCATTTT. Residues: CASSYRTGLQPQHF.

This chain uses TRBV5-1 with TRBJ2-5; TRBD2 is a possible D gene (6 bases). In germline, CDR1 is SGHRS, CDR2 YFSETQ. The CDR3 spans 14 residues. V lost 1 base and J lost 2, with 9 bases in between. CDR3 sequence reads: CASSLLATQETQYF. The CDR3 region has the DNA TGCGCCAGCAGCTTGCTAGCGACTCAAGAGACCCAGTACTTC. The whole variable domain, filled in from reference TRBV5-1 and TRBJ2-5, reads KAGVTQTPRYLIKTRGQQVTLSCSPISGHRSVSWYQQTPGQGLQFLFEYFSETQRNKGNFPGRFSGRQFSNSRSEMNVSTLELGDSALYLCASSLLATQETQYFGPGTRLLVL.

The V call is TRBV19, the J call TRBJ1-2; D not resolved. The CDR3 extends over 14 amino acids. Germline lookup yields CDR1 LNHDA and CDR2 SQIVND (reference sequence). V dropped 7 bases and J dropped 8 bases, with 20 bases sitting between them. For the CDR3, the DNA is TGTGCCAGTATTCGGGAATCCTGGATAGGCGGCTACACCTTC. Encoded protein: CASIRESWIGGYTF. The full variable domain, with the rest looked up from reference TRBV19 and TRBJ1-2, is DGGITQSPKYLFRKEGQNVTLSCEQNLNHDAMYWYRQDPGQGLRLIYYSQIVNDFQKGDIAEGYSVSREKKESFPLTVTSAQKNPTAFYLCASIRESWIGGYTFGSGTRLTVV.